The 22 T cell receptor beta chains reported below all come from one sample, sequenced in a study of OX40 agonist ivuxolimab in advanced cancers. Generated by immunoSEQ multiplex PCR, the TCRdb table keeps only in-frame clones and is missing some. The table shows about 88,000 clones, with 75% to 90% occurring only once. The sequencing used CD4+ or CD8+ T cells sorted from blood, collected in a trial of the OX40 agonist ivuxolimab. The receptor set was obtained from an adult with an advanced solid tumor such as melanoma, head and neck, liver or kidney cancer.

This sequence joins TRBV10-1 and TRBJ2-7; 8 bases line up with TRBD2. The germline V gene has CDR1 WNHNN and CDR2 SYGVQD (reference sequence). This CDR3 spans 13 amino acids. V lost 2 bases and J lost 6; bases outside the gene matches: 3. The CDR3 reads CASSEVREAEQYF. CDR3 bases: TGCGCCAGCAGTGAGGTGCGGGAGGCCGAGCAGTACTTC.

This chain joins TRBV19 and TRBJ1-1; 8 bases agree with TRBD1. The V gene's germline CDR1 is LNHDA and CDR2 SQIVND (reference sequence). With 5 bases clipped from V and 3 bases from J, the junction kept 14 bases outside the gene matches. The CDR3 extends over 17 amino acids. The DNA for the CDR3 is TGTGCCAGTAGTCAGATTGCAGGGGGCCGGAGGGACACTGAAGCTTTCTTT. Protein product: CASSQIAGGRRDTEAFF.

The chain joins TRBV5-1 to TRBJ1-1, with 11 bases matching TRBD1. With V trimmed by 4 bases and J by 0 bases, 5 bases remained unmatched. CDR1 and CDR2 from the germline V gene are SGHRS and YFSETQ. The CDR3 sequence is 16 residues long. The CDR3 DNA reads as TGCGCCAGCAGCCCGCGGACAGGGGGCGTGAACACTGAAGCTTTCTTT. Its protein is CASSPRTGGVNTEAFF.

This chain connects TRBV10-3 to TRBJ2-1; 7 nucleotides match TRBD1. Germline lookup yields CDR1 ENHRY and CDR2 SYGVKD. The CDR3 extends over 14 amino acids. Losses at the gene ends were 6 bases for V and 4 bases for J; bases not matched to a gene: 6. CDR3 sequence reads: CAISRDSLYNEQFF. The CDR3 nucleotides are TGTGCCATCAGCCGGGACAGCCTATACAATGAGCAGTTCTTC.

This clone has only a few counts. This sequence joins TRBV4-1 and TRBJ1-1; TRBD1 is a possible D gene (6 bases). Germline CDR1 is MGHRA and CDR2 is YSYEKL. Trimming took off 8 bases at V and 11 bases at J, with 24 bases between the two ends. This CDR3 is 14 amino acids long. The CDR3 DNA is TGCGCCAGCTCGAACATAGGGGGGGATTGGAAGGCTTTCTTT. It translates to CASSNIGGDWKAFF.

The genes are TRBV27 and TRBJ2-7; 9 bases line up with TRBD2. Germline V lookup: CDR1 MNHEY, CDR2 SMNVEV (reference sequence). CDR3 length: 16 amino acids. V shed 7 bases, J shed 0 bases, and the junction held 10 bases outside the gene matches. The CDR3 here is CASIYRAGGPSYEQYF. The CDR3 region has the DNA TGTGCCAGCATTTATCGGGCGGGAGGGCCCTCCTACGAGCAGTACTTC.

The chain carries TRBV7-9 and TRBJ2-7, with D perhaps assigned TRBD1 or TRBD2 (7 bases each). From germline, CDR1 is SEHNR and CDR2 FQNEAQ (reference sequence). The CDR3 runs to 16 residues. V lost 5 bases to trimming and J lost 3 bases, with 20 bases between them. CDR3 nucleotide sequence: TGTGCCAGCAGCCCAGGAACGACAGGGAGGGACTACGAGCAGTACGTC. Protein sequence: CASSPGTTGRDYEQYV.

This clone was seen a single time. V usage is TRBV29-1 and J usage is TRBJ2-3, with 8 bases matching TRBD1. The V and J ends lost 3 bases and 4 bases, in that order; junction bases with no gene match: 9. Germline CDR1 and CDR2: SQVTM and ANQGSEA. The CDR3 runs to 15 residues. The CDR3 is CSVEGQDSPPDTQYF. The CDR3 DNA is TGCAGCGTTGAGGGACAGGACTCTCCCCCAGATACGCAGTATTTT.

This clone was seen just once. The chain carries TRBV5-6 and TRBJ2-7; 7 bases are shared with TRBD2. Germline loops: CDR1 SGHDT, CDR2 YYEEEE. V shed 4 bases and J 0 bases; nucleotides not matched to a gene: 4. This CDR3 spans 14 amino acids. The CDR3 DNA is TGTGCCAGCAGCCAAGCGGGGTTCTCCTACGAGCAGTACTTC. Protein: CASSQAGFSYEQYF.

The genes are TRBV5-4 and TRBJ1-3; 7 bases map to TRBD1. The V gene end was trimmed by 0 bases and the J gene end by 1 base; junction bases not matched to a gene: 10. Germline lookup yields CDR1 SGHNT and CDR2 YYREEE (reference sequence). This CDR3 region has 18 residues. The CDR3 region has the DNA TGTGCCAGCAGCTTGGGCGGGGCAGGGGGAAGGTCTGGAAACACCATATATTTT. The encoded protein is CASSLGGAGGRSGNTIYF. The entire variable domain, with the rest obtained from reference TRBV5-4 and TRBJ1-3, is as follows: ETGVTQSPTHLIKTRGQQVTLRCSSQSGHNTVSWYQQALGQGPQFIFQYYREEENGRGNFPPRFSGLQFPNYSSELNVNALELDDSALYLCASSLGGAGGRSGNTIYFGEGSWLTVV.

The CDR3 DNA sequence: TGTGCCAGCACCAAATCCGCCGGCAACTATGGCTACACCTTC. Amino acid sequence: CASTKSAGNYGYTF. The chain joins TRBV7-9 to TRBJ1-2; D unresolved. The V end was cut by 7 bases, the J end by 2 bases, with 14 bases between. The CDR3 length is 14 residues. Germline CDR1 is SEHNR and CDR2 is FQNEAQ (reference sequence). The entire variable domain, with the rest obtained from reference TRBV7-9 and TRBJ1-2, is as follows: DTGVSQNPRHKITKRGQNVTFRCDPISEHNRLYWYRQTLGQGPEFLTYFQNEAQLEKSRLLSDRFSAERPKGSFSTLEIQRTEQGDSAMYLCASTKSAGNYGYTFGSGTRLTVV.

J is TRBJ2-5 and V is TRBV7-3; 15 bases line up with TRBD2. There are 16 residues in the CDR3. Germline V gives CDR1 SGHTA, CDR2 FQGTGA. V was pared by 5 bases and J by 1 base, with 2 bases of the junction left unmatched. CDR3 DNA: TGTGCCAGCAGCGCGGGACTAGCGGGGGGCCAAGAGACCCAGTACTTC. It is translated as CASSAGLAGGQETQYF.

CDR3 sequence reads: CSVDRGYEQYF. The CDR3 region has the DNA TGCAGCGTTGACAGGGGTTACGAGCAGTACTTC. This chain links TRBV29-1 with TRBJ2-7, with a weak D call TRBD1 (6 bases). Germline assignment: CDR1 SQVTM and CDR2 ANQGSEA. This CDR3 comprises 11 residues. The germline V and J ends were trimmed by 3 bases and 4 bases, with 7 bases remaining between them.

The genes are TRBV27 and TRBJ2-7, with 10 bases matching TRBD1. V gave up 1 base and J gave up 6 bases; unmatched junction bases: 21. Looked up from germline, CDR1 is MNHEY and CDR2 is SMNVEV (reference sequence). There are 20 residues in the CDR3. CDR3 region: CASSLWGPVSGQGMIAEQYF. CDR3 nucleotides: TGTGCCAGCAGTTTATGGGGCCCTGTCTCGGGACAGGGGATGATAGCCGAGCAGTACTTC.

The V gene is TRBV5-6, the J gene TRBJ2-5; no clear D. Germline CDR1 reads SGHDT; CDR2 reads YYEEEE. The CDR3 runs to 16 residues. V lost 3 bases and J lost 0, with 15 bases in between. CDR3 amino acids: CASSSAPRLYQETQYF. In DNA form, the CDR3 reads TGTGCCAGCAGCTCGGCCCCTCGGTTGTACCAAGAGACCCAGTACTTC.

V and J are TRBV5-4 and TRBJ2-5; D could derive from TRBD1 or TRBD2 (6 bases each). CDR1 is SGHNT and CDR2 is YYREEE in the germline V gene (reference sequence). The CDR3 is made up of 15 amino acids. Trimming pared 4 bases from V and 4 bases from J, leaving 17 bases between. CDR3 amino acids: CASSPHRGRGETQYF. CDR3 in DNA: TGTGCCAGCAGCCCACACCGGGGGCGGGGAGAGACCCAGTACTTC.

The chain combines TRBV5-1 with TRBJ1-1; 7 bases map to TRBD1. After removal of 3 bases from V and 0 bases from J, the junction contained 5 bases not matched to a gene. Germline V lookup: CDR1 SGHRS, CDR2 YFSETQ. The CDR3 is 15 amino acids. The CDR3 is CASSSRGGMNTEAFF. DNA for the CDR3: TGCGCCAGCAGCTCCAGGGGGGGTATGAACACTGAAGCTTTCTTT.

This chain uses TRBV19 with TRBJ1-2; D gene unclear. The CDR3 has 13 residues. Trimming took off 5 bases at V and 7 bases at J, with 14 bases between the two ends. CDR1 and CDR2 (germline): LNHDA, SQIVND (reference sequence). The CDR3 loop is CASSAAGLPGYTF. As DNA, the CDR3 is TGTGCCAGTAGTGCCGCCGGACTCCCTGGCTACACCTTC.

The chain recombines TRBV4-2 with TRBJ2-5, with TRBD2 as a possible D gene (6 bases). V dropped 4 bases and J dropped 2 bases, with 11 bases sitting between them. Germline V gene sequence: CDR1 LGHNA, CDR2 YNFKEQ. The CDR3 extends over 14 amino acids. CDR3 sequence reads: CASSPSSGQETQYF. CDR3 coding DNA: TGTGCCAGCAGCCCCTCCAGCGGGCAAGAGACCCAGTACTTC.

This clone appeared a few times. The chain joins TRBV18 to TRBJ2-5; 7 bases align to TRBD1. The CDR3 is 15 residues long. The junction had 5 bases not matched to a gene; V was cut back by 3 bases and J by 1 base. CDR1 and CDR2 from the germline V gene are KGHSH and LQKENI. In DNA, the CDR3 is TGTGCCAGCTCACCGCAACGGGACAGCCAAGAGACCCAGTACTTC. Protein: CASSPQRDSQETQYF.

This clone was seen only once. The chain combines TRBV19 with TRBJ2-3, with D perhaps TRBD1 (5 bases). The CDR3 is 14 amino acids. The germline V and J ends were trimmed by 3 bases and 4 bases, with 11 bases remaining between them. From germline, CDR1 is LNHDA and CDR2 SQIVND (reference sequence). Here the CDR3 reads CASSIRAFADTQYF. In nucleotides, the CDR3 is TGTGCCAGTAGTATCAGGGCATTTGCAGATACGCAGTATTTT.

The chain combines TRBV4-1 with TRBJ2-3; 8 bases are shared with TRBD2. This CDR3 region has 16 residues. With V trimmed by 4 bases and J by 2 bases, 8 bases remained unmatched. The germline V gene encodes CDR1 MGHRA and CDR2 YSYEKL. CDR3 in DNA: TGCGCCAGCAGCCCCGGCGCCGGGGGGGACACAGATACGCAGTATTTT. Amino acid sequence: CASSPGAGGDTDTQYF.